A selection of T cell receptor beta chains follows, all from one sample in a study of response to subunit inactivated influenza vaccine. TCRdb reanalysed the RT-PCR reads using MiXCR and keeps one entry per CDR3 protein. The sample carries approximately 500,000 distinct CDR3 sequences, under 30% recorded once. A further study also used this sample, focusing on T cells expressing NK-cell markers.

The sequencing used CD4+ T cells sorted from PBMCs, collected 12 days after vaccination. The receptor set was obtained from a man aged 50-60 years who received an inactivated influenza vaccine. Each CDR3 is given with its conserved first and last residue. D genes are given only for firm matches. The size field is filled for only some rows; it gives once, few, many or a size class.

V	size	J	D	DNA	CDR3
TRBV30	few	TRBJ2-7	TRBD2	TGTGCCTGGAGTGCGGGTCTAGCGGGAGGTGAGCAGTACTTC	CAWSAGLAGGEQYF
TRBV7-2	few	TRBJ2-1	TRBD2	TGTGCCAGCAGGCTTCTTGGGGGGGTGAGAAAAAATGAGCAGTTCTTC	CASRLLGGVRKNEQFF
TRBV27	NA	TRBJ2-3	NA	TGTGCCAGCAGGCAGTCCCCCCTTGCCTACGAAACAGATACGCAGTATTTT	CASRQSPLAYETDTQYF
TRBV29-1	NA	TRBJ1-1	NA	TGCAGCGGTGTGACAGGGAACACTGAAGCTTTCTTT	CSGVTGNTEAFF
TRBV27	NA	TRBJ2-1	TRBD1	TGTGCCAGCACCCACCGACCGGGACAGGGTTTTAGTGAGCAGTTCTTC	CASTHRPGQGFSEQFF
TRBV2	NA	TRBJ2-2	NA	TGTGCCAGCAGACTACAGAACACCGGGGAGCTGTTTTTT	CASRLQNTGELFF
TRBV6-1	few	TRBJ1-2	NA	TGTGCCAGCAGTGAAGCGAGGGCATGGTATGGCTACACCTTC	CASSEARAWYGYTF
TRBV6-1	NA	TRBJ2-1	TRBD2	TGTGCCAGCAGCACCTGGGAGGGCCCCTACAATGAGCAGTTCTTC	CASSTWEGPYNEQFF
TRBV18	few	TRBJ2-1	TRBD1	TGTGCCAGCTCACCACCTCGGGGACAGGGGGTGACCTACAATGAGCAGTTCTTC	CASSPPRGQGVTYNEQFF
TRBV6-1	few	TRBJ1-2	NA	TGTGCCAGCACCCTGGCTCAGAGGGCCAATTGGTGGTATGGCTACACCTTC	CASTLAQRANWWYGYTF
TRBV6-5	NA	TRBJ1-1	NA	TGTGCCAGCAGCCGGGGGGGCACTGAAGCTTTCTTT	CASSRGGTEAFF
TRBV9	NA	TRBJ2-3	NA	TGTGCCAGCAGCGTAGTCTCCCTCACAGATACGCAGTATTTT	CASSVVSLTDTQYF
TRBV9	few	TRBJ1-6	NA	TGTGCCAGCAGCGTCGGGGACGGAAAAAATTCACCCCTCCACTTT	CASSVGDGKNSPLHF
TRBV11-1	NA	TRBJ2-1	NA	TGTGCCAGCAGCTTTGAGAGGCACAATGAGCAGTTCTTC	CASSFERHNEQFF
TRBV7-2	NA	TRBJ2-7	NA	TGTGCCAGCAGCTTAGCGTCCAGTACCGAGCAGTACTTC	CASSLASSTEQYF